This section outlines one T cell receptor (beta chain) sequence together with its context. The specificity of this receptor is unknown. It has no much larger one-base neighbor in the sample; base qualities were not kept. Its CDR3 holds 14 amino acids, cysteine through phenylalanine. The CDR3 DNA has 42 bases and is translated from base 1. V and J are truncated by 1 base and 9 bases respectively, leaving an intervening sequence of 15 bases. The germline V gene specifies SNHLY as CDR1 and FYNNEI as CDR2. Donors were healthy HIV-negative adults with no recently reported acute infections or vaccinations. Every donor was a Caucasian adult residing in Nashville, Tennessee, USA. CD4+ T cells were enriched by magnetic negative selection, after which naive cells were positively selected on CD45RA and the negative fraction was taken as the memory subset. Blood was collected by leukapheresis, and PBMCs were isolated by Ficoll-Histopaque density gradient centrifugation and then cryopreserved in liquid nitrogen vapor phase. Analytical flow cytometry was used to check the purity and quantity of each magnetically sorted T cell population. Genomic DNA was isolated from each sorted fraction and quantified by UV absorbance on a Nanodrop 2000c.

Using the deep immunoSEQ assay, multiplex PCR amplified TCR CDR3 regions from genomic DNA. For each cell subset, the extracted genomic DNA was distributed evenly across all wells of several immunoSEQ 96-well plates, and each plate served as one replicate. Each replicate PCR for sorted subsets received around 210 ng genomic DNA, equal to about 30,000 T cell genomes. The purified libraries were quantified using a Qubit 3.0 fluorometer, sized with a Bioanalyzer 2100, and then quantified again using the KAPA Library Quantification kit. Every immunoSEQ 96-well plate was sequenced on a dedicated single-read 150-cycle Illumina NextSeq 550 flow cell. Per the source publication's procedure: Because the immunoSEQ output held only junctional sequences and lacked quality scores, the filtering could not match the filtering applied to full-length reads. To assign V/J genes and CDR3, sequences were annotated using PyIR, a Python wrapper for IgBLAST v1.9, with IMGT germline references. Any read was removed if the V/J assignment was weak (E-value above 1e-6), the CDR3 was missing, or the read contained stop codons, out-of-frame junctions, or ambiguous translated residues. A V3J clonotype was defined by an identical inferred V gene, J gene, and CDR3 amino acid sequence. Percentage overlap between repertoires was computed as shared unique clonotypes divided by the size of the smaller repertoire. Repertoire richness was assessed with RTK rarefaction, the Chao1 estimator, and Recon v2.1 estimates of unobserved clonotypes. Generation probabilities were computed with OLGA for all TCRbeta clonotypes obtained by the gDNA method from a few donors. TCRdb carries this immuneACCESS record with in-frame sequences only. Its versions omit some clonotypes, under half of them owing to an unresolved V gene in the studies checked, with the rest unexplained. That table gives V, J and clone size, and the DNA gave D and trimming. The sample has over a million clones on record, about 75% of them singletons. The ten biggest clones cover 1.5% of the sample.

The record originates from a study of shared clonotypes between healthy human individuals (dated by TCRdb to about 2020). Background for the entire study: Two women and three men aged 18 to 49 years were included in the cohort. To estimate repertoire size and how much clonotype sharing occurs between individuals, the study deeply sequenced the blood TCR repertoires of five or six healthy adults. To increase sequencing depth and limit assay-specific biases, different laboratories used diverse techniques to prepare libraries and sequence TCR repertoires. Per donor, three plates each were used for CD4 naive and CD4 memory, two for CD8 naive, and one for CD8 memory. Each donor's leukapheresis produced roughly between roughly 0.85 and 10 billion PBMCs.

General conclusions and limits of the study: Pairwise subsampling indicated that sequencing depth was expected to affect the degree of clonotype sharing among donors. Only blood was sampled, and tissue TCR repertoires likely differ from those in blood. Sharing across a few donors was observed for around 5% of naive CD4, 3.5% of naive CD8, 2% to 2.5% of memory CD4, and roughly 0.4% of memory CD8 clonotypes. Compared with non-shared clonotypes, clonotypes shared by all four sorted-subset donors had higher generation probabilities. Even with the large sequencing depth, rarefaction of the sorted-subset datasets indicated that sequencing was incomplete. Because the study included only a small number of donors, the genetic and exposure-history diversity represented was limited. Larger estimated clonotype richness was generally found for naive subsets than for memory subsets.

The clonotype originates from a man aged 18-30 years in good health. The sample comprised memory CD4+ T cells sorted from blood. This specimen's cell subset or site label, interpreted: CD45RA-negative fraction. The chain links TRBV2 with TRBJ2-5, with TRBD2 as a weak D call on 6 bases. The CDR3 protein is CASSEGELAPPQYF. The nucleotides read TGTGCCAGCAGTGAAGGGGAACTAGCCCCCCCCCAGTACTTC.